Described below is a single T cell receptor (beta chain) sequence and its context. Its antigen remains unknown. The source of the sample is a study of T cell responses to AZD1222 COVID-19 vaccine. Study-wide findings and caveats: Reportedly, close to half of spike-specific TCRs are directed against unmutated variant regions. When two AZD1222 doses had been given, Spike-specific TCR breadth and depth rose. Donors were largely white British and mainly female; clonal diversity was possibly underestimated.

The CDR3 has 14 residues. CDR1 is LNHDA and CDR2 is SQIVND in the germline V gene (reference sequence). V gave up 2 bases and J gave up 2 bases, with 10 bases separating them. Only in-frame clones appear in the TCRdb table, and some are missing; sequencing was by immunoSEQ multiplex PCR. The table has 150,000 to 200,000 clones, over 90% seen once; the top ten hold more than 1.5%. Source: peripheral blood, taken 28 days after the second AZD1222 dose. This clonotype originated in an adult who received the AZD1222 COVID-19 vaccine. The chain recombines TRBV19 with TRBJ2-7; TRBD1 might be the D (5 bases). The CDR3 DNA sequence: TGTGCCAGTAGTATACAGGGTATAACCTACGAGCAGTACTTC. It yields the protein CASSIQGITYEQYF.